The source of this T cell receptor beta chain is a study of CD4 T cells in relation to SARS-CoV-2 and coronaviruses. The assay was immunoSEQ multiplex PCR, and TCRdb's table has in-frame clones only and misses some. The table records under 25,000 clones, around 80% of them present only once. The germline V gene has CDR1 LGHNA and CDR2 YNFKEQ. With V trimmed by 0 bases and J by 1 base, 4 bases remained unmatched. The CDR3 is 16 amino acids. Unexposed donor CD4+ T cells date from about 2011-2019, before the COVID-19 pandemic. After approximately ten days of culture, CD4+ T cells were isolated. Remarks on this clone: Its antigen remains unidentified.

The sequence derives from a human donor in good health. Material: CD4+ T cells from PBMCs, cultured in vitro. The rearrangement links TRBV4-2 to TRBJ2-7; 9 bases agree with TRBD2. CDR3 nucleotide sequence: TGTGCCAGCAGCCAAGATCGGAGCGGGAGGTCCTACGAGCAGTACTTC. Amino acids: CASSQDRSGRSYEQYF.